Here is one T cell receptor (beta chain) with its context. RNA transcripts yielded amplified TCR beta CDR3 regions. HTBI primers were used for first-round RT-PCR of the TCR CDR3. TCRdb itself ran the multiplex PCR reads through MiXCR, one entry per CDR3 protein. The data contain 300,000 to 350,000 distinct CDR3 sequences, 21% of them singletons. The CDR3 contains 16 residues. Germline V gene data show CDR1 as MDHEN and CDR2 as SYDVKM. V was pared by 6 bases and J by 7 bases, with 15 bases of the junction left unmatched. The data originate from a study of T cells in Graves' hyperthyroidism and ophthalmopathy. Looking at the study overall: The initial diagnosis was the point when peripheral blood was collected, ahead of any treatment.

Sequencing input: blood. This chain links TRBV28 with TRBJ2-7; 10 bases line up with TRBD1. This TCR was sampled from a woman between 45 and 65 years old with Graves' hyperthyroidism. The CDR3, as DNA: TGTGCCAGCAGAGGCTCAGTTGGGACAGGGGTGAGGGAGCAGTACTTC. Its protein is CASRGSVGTGVREQYF. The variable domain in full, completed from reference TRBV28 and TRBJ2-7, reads DVKVTQSSRYLVKRTGEKVFLECVQDMDHENMFWYRQDPGLGLRLIYFSYDVKMKEKGDIPEGYSVSREKKERFSLILESASTNQTSMYLCASRGSVGTGVREQYFGPGTRLTVT.